The 28 T cell receptor beta chains reported below all come from one sample, sequenced in a study of human T cells and chemical hapten exposure. TCRdb fed the RACE reads into MiXCR, producing one record per CDR3 protein. This table has 30,000 to 35,000 distinct CDR3 sequences, less than 8% appearing once. Time point: healthy volunteer bleed at 2 weeks. From whole blood left unfractionated, total RNA was extracted. The sequencing input was whole blood. These receptors originate from a human donor in good health. Some clones in this sample may be carry-over from other donors' samples.

CDR3 bases: TGCGCCAGCAGCTATGGACAGCCTAATGAAAAACTGTTTTTT. Translating gives CASSYGQPNEKLFF. This chain links TRBV5-1 with TRBJ1-4; D is perhaps TRBD1 (6 bases). Germline V gene sequence: CDR1 SGHRS, CDR2 YFSETQ. The CDR3 has 14 residues. V was pared by 3 bases and J by 3 bases, with 9 bases between.

The chain has TRBV30 and TRBJ1-4; D unclear. Looked up from germline, CDR1 is GTSNPN and CDR2 is SVGIG (reference sequence). The germline V and J ends were trimmed by 2 bases and 7 bases, with 14 bases remaining between them. The CDR3 covers 14 residues. The CDR3 nucleotides are TGTGCCTGGAGTTCACGACTGGGGAGTGAAAAACTGTTTTTT. It specifies CAWSSRLGSEKLFF.

This chain joins TRBV19 and TRBJ2-1; 7 bases agree with TRBD2. The ends lost 5 bases at V and 0 bases at J; junction bases unmatched: 7. The CDR3 contains 16 residues. Germline lookup yields CDR1 LNHDA and CDR2 SQIVND (reference sequence). The CDR3 spells CASSLSGASSYNEQFF. CDR3 in DNA: TGTGCCAGTAGTTTGAGCGGGGCCAGCTCCTACAATGAGCAGTTCTTC.

This clonotype occurred many times. The chain joins TRBV3-1 to TRBJ2-7; no clear D. This CDR3 has 13 amino acids. Germline assignment: CDR1 LGHDT and CDR2 YNNKEL (reference sequence). The germline V and J ends were trimmed by 5 bases and 2 bases, with 10 bases remaining between them. CDR3 sequence reads: CASSNSVPYEQYF. In DNA form, the CDR3 reads TGTGCCAGCAGCAATTCAGTGCCCTACGAGCAGTACTTC.

This clonotype was seen at least ten times. The chain carries TRBV7-8 and TRBJ1-4; D might be TRBD1 (6 bases). The CDR3 extends over 17 amino acids. V lost 0 bases, J lost 3 bases, and 14 bases lay in between. The germline CDR1 and CDR2 sequences are SGHVS and FQNEAQ. Written as DNA, the CDR3 is TGTGCCAGCAGCTTAGCGCGGGGGGCGCTGGCTAATGAAAAACTGTTTTTT. It codes for CASSLARGALANEKLFF.

This clonotype was recorded many times. This rearrangement joins TRBV10-3 to TRBJ1-4; tentatively, D is TRBD1 (6 bases). CDR1 ENHRY and CDR2 SYGVKD come from the germline V gene. Trimming cost V 0 bases and J 1 base, with 6 bases left between them. CDR3 size: 15 residues. CDR3 nucleotide sequence: TGTGCCATCAGTGAGTCGACAGGAACTAATGAAAAACTGTTTTTT. It translates to CAISESTGTNEKLFF.

This clonotype was observed many times. The gene calls are TRBV3-1 and TRBJ2-1; 7 nucleotides match TRBD2. Germline V gives CDR1 LGHDT, CDR2 YNNKEL (reference sequence). The CDR3 length is 14 residues. Trimming cost V 5 bases and J 5 bases; bases outside gene matches: 6. The CDR3: CASSFPGTNNEQFF. CDR3 DNA: TGTGCCAGCAGCTTTCCCGGGACTAACAATGAGCAGTTCTTC.

In its sample, this clonotype was seen a few times. J is TRBJ2-1 and V is TRBV20-1; D gene ambiguous. CDR3 length: 11 amino acids. CDR1 is DFQATT, CDR2 SNEGSKA, per germline (reference sequence). V lost 1 base and J lost 10, with 8 bases in between. The CDR3 DNA reads as TGCAGTGCTAGAGCCGGTGGGGAGCAGTTCTTC. Translated: CSARAGGEQFF.

This rearrangement joins TRBV30 to TRBJ1-1; D call uncertain. V was trimmed by 3 bases and J by 2 bases, leaving 7 bases between them. Germline V gene data show CDR1 as GTSNPN and CDR2 as SVGIG (reference sequence). The CDR3 contains 12 residues. The DNA of the CDR3 is TGTGCCTGGAGGAATTTTAACACTGAAGCTTTCTTT. Protein: CAWRNFNTEAFF. Full variable domain (outside the CDR3, taken from reference TRBV30 and TRBJ1-1): SQTIHQWPATLVQPVGSPLSLECTVEGTSNPNLYWYRQAAGRGLQLLFYSVGIGQISSEVPQNLSASRPQDRQFILSSKKLLLSDSGFYLCAWRNFNTEAFFGQGTRLTVV.

This clonotype was seen repeatedly, ten times or more. V and J are TRBV29-1 and TRBJ2-1, with TRBD1 identical over 9 bases. Germline CDR1 SQVTM, CDR2 ANQGSEA. With V trimmed by 8 bases and J by 6 bases, 11 bases remained unmatched. The CDR3 consists of 14 residues. CDR3: CSTLGGQGSNEQFF. DNA for the CDR3: TGCAGCACCCTGGGGGGACAGGGCTCCAATGAGCAGTTCTTC.

In nucleotides, the CDR3 is TGCAGTGCTAGGAGCCGGACAGTCTATAATTCACCCCTCCACTTT. The encoded protein is CSARSRTVYNSPLHF. V gene TRBV20-1 combines with J gene TRBJ1-6; perhaps TRBD1 as D (6 bases). The V end lost 3 bases, the J end lost 3 bases, and 12 bases lay between the germline ends. Germline values: CDR1 DFQATT, CDR2 SNEGSKA (reference sequence). The CDR3 extends over 15 amino acids.

The chain joins TRBV7-2 to TRBJ1-6; 11 bases align to TRBD1. Looked up from germline, CDR1 is SGHTA and CDR2 is FQGNSA. This CDR3 contains 14 residues. V trimming: 7 bases; J trimming: 10 bases; junction bases outside the gene matches: 6. Here the CDR3 reads CASKRDRGESPLHF. Here the CDR3 DNA reads TGTGCCAGCAAGCGGGACAGGGGGGAATCACCCCTCCACTTT.

A few counts support this clonotype. This chain links TRBV2 with TRBJ2-2, with 13 nucleotides matching TRBD2. The CDR3 is made up of 15 amino acids. The germline CDR1 and CDR2 sequences are SNHLY and FYNNEI. J gave up 6 bases and V 11 bases, and 9 bases lay outside the gene matches. The CDR3, as DNA: TGTGCCTGCGCTCCGGGACTAGCGGGATCCGGGGAGCTGTTTTTT. Its translation: CACAPGLAGSGELFF.

This clonotype was detected ten times or more. The genes are TRBV7-9 and TRBJ2-3; D is unresolved. The CDR3 is 15 residues long. Per the germline V gene, CDR1 is SEHNR and CDR2 is FQNEAQ (reference sequence). V shed 5 bases and J shed 3 bases, with 15 bases lying between them. CDR3 sequence reads: CASSLSSWETDTQYF. The CDR3 DNA follows: TGTGCCAGCAGCCTGTCTAGTTGGGAAACAGATACGCAGTATTTT.

The V call is TRBV5-4, the J call TRBJ1-2; the match to TRBD1 covers 8 bases. Trimming cost V 0 bases and J 0 bases; bases outside gene matches: 4. Germline V CDR1 and CDR2: SGHNT, YYREEE (reference sequence). The CDR3 contains 16 residues. CDR3 protein: CASSLAWTGTNYGYTF. For the CDR3, the DNA is TGTGCCAGCAGCTTGGCCTGGACAGGGACTAACTATGGCTACACCTTC.

This clonotype was observed a handful of times. The chain employs TRBV29-1 and TRBJ1-1; no definite D call. This CDR3 is 11 amino acids long. Germline assignment: CDR1 SQVTM and CDR2 ANQGSEA. The V end lost 5 bases, the J end lost 1 base, and 5 bases lay between the germline ends. The chain's CDR3 is CSVSTNTEAFF. For the CDR3, the DNA is TGCAGCGTTAGCACGAACACTGAAGCTTTCTTT.

This clonotype is medium-sized within its sample. This sequence joins TRBV7-8 and TRBJ2-3; perhaps D is TRBD1 or TRBD2 (5 bases each). Trimming shortened V by 1 base and J by 5 bases, and 25 bases separated the two germline ends. The germline CDR1 and CDR2 sequences are SGHVS and FQNEAQ. CDR3 length equals 19 residues. The CDR3 protein is CASSLGKTGSLGGGDTQYF. The CDR3 bases are TGTGCCAGCAGCTTAGGGAAGACGGGAAGCCTGGGTGGGGGAGATACGCAGTATTTT. Looking up the rest from reference TRBV7-8 and TRBJ2-3 gives the full variable domain: GAGVSQSPRYKVAKRGQDVALRCDPISGHVSLFWYQQALGQGPEFLTYFQNEAQLDKSGLPSDRFFAERPEGSVSTLKIQRTQQEDSAVYLCASSLGKTGSLGGGDTQYFGPGTRLTVL.

The chain has TRBV5-1 and TRBJ2-7; TRBD1 aligns across 7 bases. V shed 0 bases and J 3 bases; nucleotides not matched to a gene: 3. Looked up from germline, CDR1 is SGHRS and CDR2 is YFSETQ. This CDR3 contains 14 residues. CDR3 residues: CASSLGQGVYEQYF. CDR3 DNA sequence: TGCGCCAGCAGCTTGGGACAGGGAGTCTACGAGCAGTACTTC.

This clonotype was seen repeatedly, ten times or more. This chain links TRBV5-6 with TRBJ1-5, with D perhaps matching TRBD1 (5 bases). From germline, CDR1 is SGHDT and CDR2 YYEEEE. Trimming took 4 bases from V and 6 from J, leaving 14 bases between them. This CDR3 has 14 amino acids. DNA for the CDR3: TGTGCCAGCAGCGCTAAGGGGCAAGGTCAGCCCCAGCATTTT. The encoded protein is CASSAKGQGQPQHF.

This clonotype was counted a few times. The chain combines TRBV5-1 with TRBJ1-1; 7 positions match TRBD1. CDR1 and CDR2 (germline): SGHRS, YFSETQ. Trimming at V came to 3 bases and at J to 0 bases, leaving 5 bases not matched to a gene. This CDR3 is 15 amino acids long. The CDR3 is CASSWGTALNTEAFF. The CDR3 bases are TGCGCCAGCAGCTGGGGGACAGCCCTGAACACTGAAGCTTTCTTT.

The chain has TRBV20-1 and TRBJ1-1; no reliable D call. CDR3 length: 15 residues. Trimming removed 0 bases at V and 7 bases at J, with 18 bases between. CDR1 and CDR2 from the germline V gene are DFQATT and SNEGSKA (reference sequence). CDR3 nucleotide sequence: TGCAGTGCTAGAGATCCGCTCTCCGGAGGCGTTGAAGCTTTCTTT. Its protein is CSARDPLSGGVEAFF.

This clonotype showed up many times. The chain combines TRBV7-9 with TRBJ1-2; D unresolved. CDR1 and CDR2 from the germline V gene are SEHNR and FQNEAQ (reference sequence). The CDR3 contains 17 residues. Trimming left V 1 base short and J 1 base short, with 16 bases between. CDR3: CASSLGMTGVRNYGYTF. CDR3 nucleotides: TGTGCCAGCAGCTTAGGAATGACCGGGGTCCGTAACTATGGCTACACCTTC.

This clonotype was observed many times. The rearrangement uses TRBV9 and TRBJ1-2, with D perhaps matching TRBD1 (5 bases). V was trimmed by 0 bases and J by 3 bases, leaving 9 bases between them. Germline V gene data show CDR1 as SGDLS and CDR2 as YYNGEE. The CDR3 extends over 14 amino acids. CDR3 sequence (DNA): TGTGCCAGCAGCGTAGTAACAGGCGACTATGGCTACACCTTC. It is translated as CASSVVTGDYGYTF.

This clonotype was detected ten times or more. The CDR3 loop reads CASSEGEPSPLHF. The CDR3 DNA sequence: TGTGCCAGCAGTGAGGGGGAACCTTCACCCCTCCACTTT. This sequence joins TRBV6-1 and TRBJ1-6; maybe TRBD1 (5 bases). The V end lost 3 bases, the J end lost 9 bases, and 9 bases lay between the germline ends. The CDR3 is 13 amino acids. CDR1 is MNHNS and CDR2 is SASEGT in the germline V gene.

This clonotype appeared a few times. This rearrangement joins TRBV18 to TRBJ2-5; 7 bases are a match to TRBD1. This CDR3 comprises 15 residues. Per the germline V gene, CDR1 is KGHSH and CDR2 is LQKENI. Trimming took 1 base from V and 4 from J; bases not matched to a gene: 6. CDR3 sequence (DNA): TGTGCCAGCTCACCACAAACAGGGGTCGGAGAGACCCAGTACTTC. Translation gives CASSPQTGVGETQYF. Full variable domain (rest looked up from reference TRBV18 and TRBJ2-5): NAGVMQNPRHLVRRRGQEARLRCSPMKGHSHVYWYRQLPEEGLKFMVYLQKENIIDESGMPKERFSAEFPKEGPSILRIQQVVRGDSAAYFCASSPQTGVGETQYFGPGTRLLVL.

This chain links TRBV10-3 with TRBJ1-3; 9 nucleotides agree with TRBD1. V was clipped by 10 bases and J by 4 bases; unmatched bases: 5. Germline V gene lookup returns CDR1 ENHRY and CDR2 SYGVKD. CDR3 length: 13 amino acids. CDR3 sequence reads: CATAGTGGNTIYF. As DNA, the CDR3 is TGTGCCACCGCCGGGACAGGGGGAAACACCATATATTTT.

As concerns this clonotype: This may be a read error: a much more frequent sequence differs by one nucleotide. V and J are TRBV25-1 and TRBJ1-1; 8 nucleotides line up with TRBD1. CDR3 length equals 15 residues. Looked up from germline, CDR1 is MGHDK and CDR2 is SYGVNS. CDR3: CASSVDRGQNTEALF. In DNA form, the CDR3 reads TGTGCCAGCAGTGTCGACAGGGGCCAAAACACTGAAGCTTTATTT.

This clonotype was detected ten times or more. The CDR3 nucleotides are TGCAGTGCCGGGAGGACAGCGAGCTCCTATAATTCACCCCTCCACTTT. It encodes CSAGRTASSYNSPLHF. The rearrangement joins TRBV20-1 to TRBJ1-6; tentatively, D is TRBD1 (6 bases). Germline CDR1 and CDR2: DFQATT and SNEGSKA (reference sequence). The CDR3 covers 16 residues. Trimming stripped 6 bases from V and 0 bases from J, with 15 bases between.